This T cell receptor beta chain was identified in a study of T cell responses to AZD1222 COVID-19 vaccine. Method: immunoSEQ multiplex PCR; TCRdb's copy keeps in-frame clones and lacks some. The data contain around 78,000 clones, roughly 82% of them singletons. The length of the CDR3 is 16 residues. The V gene end was trimmed by 5 bases and the J gene end by 2 bases; junction bases not matched to a gene: 10. CDR1 is LNHDA and CDR2 is SQIVND in the germline V gene (reference sequence). The receptor was isolated from an adult in good health. This specimen consisted of peripheral blood, obtained on day 0 of AZD1222 vaccination. This sequence joins TRBV19 and TRBJ2-3; TRBD1 matches 7 bases. CDR3: CASSRDRDSPTDTQYF. The CDR3 bases are TGTGCCAGTAGTCGTGACCGGGACAGCCCCACAGATACGCAGTATTTT.